In this sample, the clone carrying this T cell receptor beta chain turned up a few times. Clinical symptoms, serum thyroxine, TRAb, thyroid ultrasound and orbital computed tomography were relied on for diagnosis. The sample comes from a study of Graves' ophthalmopathy and Graves' hyperthyroidism. TCR beta CDR3 regions were amplified from RNA transcripts. After a first-round RT-PCR with HTBI primers, a second-round multiplex PCR was run. MiXCR was run by TCRdb on the multiplex PCR reads, yielding one entry per CDR3 protein. The sample carries over a million distinct CDR3 sequences, about two fifths recorded once. Germline V gene sequence: CDR1 MNHNS, CDR2 SASEGT. V shed 4 bases and J 1 base; nucleotides not matched to a gene: 7. There are 16 residues in the CDR3.

The receptor comes from an adult man with Graves' hyperthyroidism. The sequenced sample was peripheral blood or thyroid tissue (not recorded which). This chain joins TRBV6-1 and TRBJ2-7; the match to TRBD2 covers 10 bases. The CDR3 DNA is TGTGCCAGCAGTGCGACTAGCGGGTCACCTTCCTACGAGCAGTACTTC. Encoded protein: CASSATSGSPSYEQYF.